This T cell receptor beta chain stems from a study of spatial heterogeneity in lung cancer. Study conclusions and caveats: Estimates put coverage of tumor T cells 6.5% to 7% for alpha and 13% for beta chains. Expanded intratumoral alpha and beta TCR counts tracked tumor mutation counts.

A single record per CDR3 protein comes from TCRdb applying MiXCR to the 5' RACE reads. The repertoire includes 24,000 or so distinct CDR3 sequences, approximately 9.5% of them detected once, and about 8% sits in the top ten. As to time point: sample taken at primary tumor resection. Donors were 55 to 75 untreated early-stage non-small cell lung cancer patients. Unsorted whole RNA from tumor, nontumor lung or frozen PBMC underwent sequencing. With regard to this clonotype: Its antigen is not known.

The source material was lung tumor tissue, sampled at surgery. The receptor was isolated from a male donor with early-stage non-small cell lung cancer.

The CDR3 nucleotides are TGCGCCAGCAGAGGACAGGGGGGAGGTTTCTCTGGGGCCAACGTCCTGACTTTC. This sequence encodes CASRGQGGGFSGANVLTF. The chain joins TRBV5-1 to TRBJ2-6; 10 positions match TRBD1. CDR3 length: 18 residues. Germline assignment: CDR1 SGHRS and CDR2 YFSETQ. V gave up 5 bases and J gave up 0 bases; unmatched junction bases: 8.